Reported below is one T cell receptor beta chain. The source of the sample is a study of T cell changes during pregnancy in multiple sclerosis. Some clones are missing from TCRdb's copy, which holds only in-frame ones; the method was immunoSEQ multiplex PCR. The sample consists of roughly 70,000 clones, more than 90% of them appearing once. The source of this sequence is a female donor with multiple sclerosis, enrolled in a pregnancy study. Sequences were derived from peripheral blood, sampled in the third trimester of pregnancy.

The CDR3 DNA reads as TGCGCCAGCAGCTTGGCCGGGGGGGAAGGATCTGGAAACACCATATATTTT. This encodes CASSLAGGEGSGNTIYF. The V call is TRBV5-1, the J call TRBJ1-3, with a weak D call TRBD1 (5 bases). CDR1 and CDR2 from the germline V gene are SGHRS and YFSETQ. This CDR3 has 17 residues. The V end lost 0 bases, the J end lost 1 base, and 14 bases lay between the germline ends.